Below are 13 T cell receptor beta chains sequenced from a single sample in a study of blood T cell repertoires in COVID-19. Sequencing was performed with immunoSEQ multiplex PCR; in TCRdb, only in-frame clones are kept and a portion is missing. The table lists about 250,000 clones, approximately 89% of them singletons. Sequencing was carried out using peripheral blood. These receptor sequences come from a woman younger than 45 with COVID-19, enrolled during active disease.

The chain carries TRBV10-2 and TRBJ2-7; TRBD2 matches 10 bases. The germline V gene has CDR1 WSHSY and CDR2 SAAADI. The V segment lost 1 base and the J segment 4 bases; nucleotides outside the gene matches: 10. This CDR3 has 17 amino acids. CDR3: CASSEWLAGDIEYEQYF. CDR3 bases: TGCGCCAGCAGTGAGTGGCTAGCGGGGGATATTGAGTACGAGCAGTACTTC.

The chain combines TRBV11-3 with TRBJ2-1; D is uncertain. CDR1 SGHNT and CDR2 YENEEA come from the germline V gene. The CDR3 covers 16 residues. Trimming cost V 0 bases and J 3 bases, with 12 bases left between them. The CDR3 bases are TGTGCCAGCAGCTTAGACGGCGGAACCTACTACAATGAGCAGTTCTTC. Protein: CASSLDGGTYYNEQFF.

CDR3 amino acids: CASSMTPAGATEAFF. DNA for the CDR3: TGTGCCAGTAGTATGACCCCAGCGGGAGCGACTGAAGCTTTCTTT. The chain uses TRBV19 and TRBJ1-1; D is unclear. This CDR3 comprises 15 residues. Germline V gene data show CDR1 as LNHDA and CDR2 as SQIVND (reference sequence). With 3 bases removed from V and 5 bases from J, the gap between germline ends came to 16 bases.

This chain connects TRBV11-3 to TRBJ1-6, with D perhaps matching TRBD1 (5 bases). The V end was cut by 5 bases, the J end by 11 bases, with 16 bases between. The CDR3 consists of 14 residues. Per the germline V gene, CDR1 is SGHNT and CDR2 is YENEEA. For the CDR3, the DNA is TGTGCCAGCAGCACCCAGGGAGGGATCCCACCCCTCCACTTT. This gives the protein CASSTQGGIPPLHF.

CDR3 residues: CASSLQGFGELFF. CDR3 coding DNA: TGTGCCAGCAGTTTACAGGGGTTCGGGGAGCTGTTTTTT. The chain has TRBV27 and TRBJ2-2, with D perhaps TRBD1 (6 bases). This CDR3 contains 13 residues. Trimming pared 2 bases from V and 7 bases from J, leaving 8 bases between. Germline assignment: CDR1 MNHEY and CDR2 SMNVEV (reference sequence).

The V call is TRBV2, the J call TRBJ2-3; D call uncertain. Trimming pared 4 bases from V and 2 bases from J, leaving 13 bases between. The CDR3 is made up of 15 amino acids. Germline assignment: CDR1 SNHLY and CDR2 FYNNEI. The CDR3 region has the DNA TGTGCCAGCAGTGGAGGTAGTTCCTCCACAGATACGCAGTATTTT. This translates into CASSGGSSSTDTQYF. Supplemented by reference TRBV2 and TRBJ2-3, the full variable domain reads EPEVTQTPSHQVTQMGQEVILRCVPISNHLYFYWYRQILGQKVEFLVSFYNNEISEKSEIFDDQFSVERPDGSNFTLKIRSTKLEDSAMYFCASSGGSSSTDTQYFGPGTRLTVL.

The rearrangement uses TRBV2 and TRBJ2-1, with TRBD2 matching 14 bases. Trimming at V came to 6 bases and at J to 6 bases, leaving 4 bases not matched to a gene. The length of the CDR3 is 15 residues. Germline CDR1 reads SNHLY; CDR2 reads FYNNEI. The CDR3, as DNA: TGTGCCAGCAGGGTGACTAGCGGGAGGGGCAATGAGCAGTTCTTC. Protein sequence: CASRVTSGRGNEQFF.

The rearrangement uses TRBV30 and TRBJ2-1; 13 nucleotides line up with TRBD2. The CDR3 is 13 amino acids. Germline loops: CDR1 GTSNPN, CDR2 SVGIG (reference sequence). The J segment lost 10 bases and the V segment lost 4 bases, leaving 4 bases of the junction unmatched. The CDR3 DNA follows: TGTGCCTGGAATGGACTAGCGGGAGACGAGCAGTTCTTC. Translated: CAWNGLAGDEQFF.

The rearrangement joins TRBV7-2 to TRBJ1-5; D ambiguous. CDR1 and CDR2 (germline): SGHTA, FQGNSA. The CDR3 loop spans 13 amino acids. V shed 1 base and J shed 14 bases, with 15 bases lying between them. CDR3 region: CASSLDSADIKHF. The CDR3, as DNA: TGTGCCAGCAGCTTAGATTCTGCGGATATTAAGCATTTT.

In this sample, this clone turned up once. The V and J genes are TRBV7-2 and TRBJ2-7; 7 bases line up with TRBD1. The V segment lost 5 bases and the J segment 3 bases; nucleotides outside the gene matches: 4. There are 13 residues in the CDR3. Germline values: CDR1 SGHTA, CDR2 FQGNSA. The CDR3 region has the DNA TGTGCCAGCAGCGGAGCAGGGGGCTACGAGCAGTACTTC. Protein sequence: CASSGAGGYEQYF.

The chain joins TRBV28 to TRBJ1-3; 7 bases agree with TRBD1. Germline values: CDR1 MDHEN, CDR2 SYDVKM. The CDR3 extends over 18 amino acids. J was trimmed by 0 bases and V by 5 bases; bases with no gene match: 13. CDR3 loop: CASSPDRAINPSGNTIYF. As DNA, the CDR3 is TGTGCCAGCAGTCCCGACAGGGCGATCAACCCCTCTGGAAACACCATATATTTT.

The DNA of the CDR3 is TGTGCCAGTAGTGGGCCTTCTAACTATGGCTACACCTTC. It yields the protein CASSGPSNYGYTF. The genes are TRBV19 and TRBJ1-2, with unresolved D. V lost 5 bases and J lost 0, with 7 bases in between. CDR3 length: 13 amino acids. Germline CDR1 and CDR2: LNHDA and SQIVND (reference sequence).

V and J are TRBV29-1 and TRBJ2-5; 7 nucleotides match TRBD1. The germline CDR1 and CDR2 sequences are SQVTM and ANQGSEA. This CDR3 contains 12 residues. Losses at the gene ends were 7 bases for V and 5 bases for J; bases not matched to a gene: 7. The CDR3 DNA is TGCAGCGATGACAGGGCGGAGGAGACCCAGTACTTC. This translates into CSDDRAEETQYF.